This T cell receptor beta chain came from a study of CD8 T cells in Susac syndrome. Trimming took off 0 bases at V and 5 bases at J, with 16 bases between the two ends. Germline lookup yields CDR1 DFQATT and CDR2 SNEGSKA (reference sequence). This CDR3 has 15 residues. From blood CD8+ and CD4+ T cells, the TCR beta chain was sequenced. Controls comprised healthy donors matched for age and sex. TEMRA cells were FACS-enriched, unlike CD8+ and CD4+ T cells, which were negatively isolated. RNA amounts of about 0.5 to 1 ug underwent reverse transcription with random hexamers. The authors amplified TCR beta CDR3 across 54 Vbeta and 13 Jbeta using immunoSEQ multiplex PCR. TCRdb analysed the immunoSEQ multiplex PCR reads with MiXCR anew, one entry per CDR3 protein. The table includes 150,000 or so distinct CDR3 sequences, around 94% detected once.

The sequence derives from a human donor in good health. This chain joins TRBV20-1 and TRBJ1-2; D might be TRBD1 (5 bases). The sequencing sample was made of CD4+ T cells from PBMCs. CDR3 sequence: CSARDASREGYGYTF. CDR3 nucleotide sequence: TGCAGTGCTAGAGATGCTTCCAGGGAAGGGTATGGCTACACCTTC.